Reported below is one T cell receptor (beta chain). Alongside a J-beta primer mix, a sample-barcoded 5' primer served in a second PCR lasting about 7 to 11 cycles. Each cDNA molecule received a tag from a template-switch adaptor that had 12 random nucleotides. In TCRdb, the 5' RACE reads were re-called with MiXCR into one record per CDR3 protein. This sample yields 850,000 to 1,000,000 distinct CDR3 sequences, of which roughly 51% are seen a single time; 20% to 25% belongs to the top ten. The V gene end was trimmed by 0 bases and the J gene end by 5 bases; junction bases not matched to a gene: 13. Germline V gene data show CDR1 as DFQATT and CDR2 as SNEGSKA (reference sequence). This CDR3 spans 17 amino acids. The data stem from a study of blood T cells in healthy people across ages.

The sequencing input was blood. The chain employs TRBV20-1 and TRBJ2-7; 10 bases line up with TRBD2. The TCR originated in a woman aged 55-69 years in good health. This CDR3 reads CSARDQRLAGVRDEQYF. As DNA, the CDR3 is TGCAGTGCTAGAGATCAAAGGCTAGCGGGAGTTCGGGACGAGCAGTACTTC.